The 6 T cell receptor beta chains below all came from one sample that was sequenced in a study of Tregs in tolerant kidney transplant recipients (dated by TCRdb to the late 2010s). What this sample's time point label stands for: blood sample drawn before combined kidney and bone marrow transplant. Receptor libraries were prepared by the immunoSEQ multiplex PCR assay. In its TCRdb copy, this immuneACCESS table keeps in-frame sequences only and misses some clones. Where compared with another copy, unresolved V genes explain less than half of these, and the others have no known cause. The sample data list fewer than 80,000 clones, and 95% to 98% of these were observed just once. The ten largest clones represent approximately 0.56% of the sample. The specimen comprised CD4+ T cells from blood, sampled before the transplant. The receptors derive from a human donor who received a combined kidney and bone marrow transplant.

The chain carries TRBV29-1 and TRBJ2-2; no reliable D call. Per the germline V gene, CDR1 is SQVTM and CDR2 is ANQGSEA. This CDR3 is 13 amino acids long. V was pared by 2 bases and J by 0 bases, with 4 bases between. In DNA, the CDR3 is TGCAGCGTTGAAACAGCGAACACCGGGGAGCTGTTTTTT. Amino acid sequence: CSVETANTGELFF.

J is TRBJ1-1 and V is TRBV19; D perhaps matches TRBD1 (6 bases). From germline, CDR1 is LNHDA and CDR2 SQIVND (reference sequence). The CDR3 sequence is 13 residues long. The V and J ends lost 4 bases and 11 bases respectively, with 17 bases between them. This CDR3 reads CASSTNRQDRAFF. The CDR3 DNA sequence: TGTGCCAGTAGTACCAATCGACAGGATCGGGCTTTCTTT.

The chain recombines TRBV21-1 with TRBJ2-2; the table assigns TRBD1, which was not confirmed against the DNA. TRBV21-1 is marked as a pseudogene. The CDR3 contains 16 residues. The CDR3 region has the DNA TGTGCCAGCAGCAAAGTTAGGGGTTTGGGCACCGGGGAGCTGTTTTTT. It yields the protein CASSKVRGLGTGELFF.

The chain joins TRBV5-6 to TRBJ2-1; TRBD1 agrees at 8 bases. This CDR3 comprises 17 residues. Trimming at V came to 2 bases and at J to 10 bases, leaving 17 bases not matched to a gene. The germline V gene encodes CDR1 SGHDT and CDR2 YYEEEE. The CDR3 protein is CASSLGWGQATGEEQFF. The CDR3 coding sequence is TGTGCCAGCAGCTTAGGTTGGGGACAGGCTACGGGTGAGGAGCAGTTCTTC.

The rearrangement joins TRBV6-6 to TRBJ1-2, with 7 nucleotides matching TRBD1. Germline CDR1 is MNHNY and CDR2 is SVGAGI (reference sequence). The CDR3 is 13 residues long. The trim removed 4 bases at V and 6 bases at J, leaving 5 bases unmatched. The CDR3 DNA is TGTGCCAGCAGTTCTACAGGGGTGGATGGCTACACCTTC. It specifies CASSSTGVDGYTF.

The V call is TRBV5-4, the J call TRBJ2-3; D may be TRBD2 (6 bases). The CDR3 is made up of 14 amino acids. V lost 2 bases and J lost 10, with 17 bases in between. Germline CDR1 reads SGHNT; CDR2 reads YYREEE (reference sequence). Here the CDR3 DNA reads TGTGCCAGCAGCTTATCTAGCGAGTCACAGCCGCAGTATTTT. Amino acids: CASSLSSESQPQYF.